The 15 T cell receptor beta chains listed next were all sequenced from one sample in a study of blood T cell repertoires in COVID-19. TCRdb's table, derived via immunoSEQ multiplex PCR, lists solely in-frame clones and lacks some. Among almost 70,000 clones listed, roughly 73% were seen once. Material for sequencing was peripheral blood. The source of these receptors is a human donor in a cohort sampled during active COVID-19.

The CDR3 sequence: CASSPRRNEQFF. The CDR3 region has the DNA TGTGCCAGCAGTCCCCGGCGGAATGAGCAGTTCTTC. This sequence joins TRBV6-2 or TRBV6-3 and TRBJ2-1; D uncertain. With 5 bases removed from V and 7 bases from J, the gap between germline ends came to 9 bases. There are 12 residues in the CDR3. The germline V gene has CDR1 MNHEY and CDR2 SVGEGT.

This rearrangement joins TRBV5-8 to TRBJ2-7; D may be TRBD2 (6 bases). Germline V gene data show CDR1 as SGHTS and CDR2 as YDEGEE. This CDR3 comprises 13 residues. V lost 4 bases and J lost 6, with 14 bases in between. This CDR3 is CASSQERGGEQYF. The CDR3 bases are TGTGCCAGCAGCCAGGAGAGGGGAGGCGAGCAGTACTTC.

The chain carries TRBV5-1 and TRBJ2-7; the match to TRBD1 covers 7 bases. CDR3 size: 15 residues. J was trimmed by 4 bases and V by 4 bases; bases with no gene match: 11. Per the germline V gene, CDR1 is SGHRS and CDR2 is YFSETQ. The CDR3 region has the DNA TGCGCCAGCAGCACCCGGGACAGCCACCCTTACGAGCAGTACTTC. Amino acid sequence: CASSTRDSHPYEQYF.

The chain couples TRBV6-5 to TRBJ1-2; a weak D match, TRBD1 (5 bases). Trimming left V 5 bases short and J 6 bases short, with 13 bases between. Germline CDR1 is MNHEY and CDR2 is SVGAGI. CDR3 length equals 13 residues. Written as DNA, the CDR3 is TGTGCCAGCAGTCCCAGGGCGCCTGATGGCTACACCTTC. It encodes CASSPRAPDGYTF.

The genes are TRBV12-3 or TRBV12-4 and TRBJ2-1; 8 nucleotides align to TRBD1. The CDR3 totals 13 residues. The CDR3 region is CASRDRPYNEQFF. The CDR3 DNA sequence: TGTGCTAGCCGGGACAGGCCCTACAATGAGCAGTTCTTC.

This chain joins TRBV27 and TRBJ1-2; D is ambiguous. With 5 bases removed from V and 2 bases from J, the gap between germline ends came to 12 bases. CDR1 is MNHEY and CDR2 is SMNVEV in the germline V gene (reference sequence). This CDR3 is 14 amino acids long. The CDR3 reads CASSPNPGNYGYTF. In DNA form, the CDR3 reads TGTGCCAGCAGTCCCAACCCGGGGAACTATGGCTACACCTTC.

This clone occurred once. The rearrangement uses TRBV28 and TRBJ2-3; the match to TRBD2 covers 9 bases. Per the germline V gene, CDR1 is MDHEN and CDR2 is SYDVKM. The CDR3 loop spans 17 amino acids. The V gene end was trimmed by 1 base and the J gene end by 5 bases; junction bases not matched to a gene: 10. The CDR3 loop reads CASSLFLQREVKDTQYF. CDR3 bases: TGTGCCAGCAGTTTATTCCTCCAGCGGGAGGTAAAAGATACGCAGTATTTT.

V is TRBV18 and J is TRBJ1-1; 7 bases fit TRBD1. Per germline, CDR1 KGHSH and CDR2 LQKENI. V lost 0 bases and J lost 3; bases outside the gene matches: 4. This CDR3 region has 15 residues. CDR3 coding DNA: TGTGCCAGCTCACCACCGGAGGGGGCCTACACTGAAGCTTTCTTT. It specifies CASSPPEGAYTEAFF. The variable domain in full, with the rest retrieved from reference TRBV18 and TRBJ1-1, is NAGVMQNPRHLVRRRGQEARLRCSPMKGHSHVYWYRQLPEEGLKFMVYLQKENIIDESGMPKERFSAEFPKEGPSILRIQQVVRGDSAAYFCASSPPEGAYTEAFFGQGTRLTVV.

The gene calls are TRBV5-1 and TRBJ2-7; D is possibly TRBD2 (6 bases). Trimming cost V 1 base and J 2 bases, with 10 bases left between them. The length of the CDR3 is 14 residues. CDR1 is SGHRS and CDR2 is YFSETQ in the germline V gene. CDR3 loop: CASSLRGGPYEQYF. The CDR3 bases are TGCGCCAGCAGCTTGAGGGGAGGACCCTACGAGCAGTACTTC.

The V gene is TRBV6-6, the J gene TRBJ1-5; D gene uncertain. Trimming removed 2 bases from V and 0 bases from J, with 8 bases in between. The CDR3 loop spans 15 amino acids. The germline V gene encodes CDR1 MNHNY and CDR2 SVGAGI (reference sequence). The CDR3 DNA sequence: TGTGCCAGCAGTTACGAGGGCCGTAGCAATCAGCCCCAGCATTTT. Its translation is CASSYEGRSNQPQHF.

In its sample, this clone was seen a few times. The V gene is TRBV19, the J gene TRBJ2-7; D is perhaps TRBD2 (5 bases). CDR3 length equals 15 residues. From germline, CDR1 is LNHDA and CDR2 SQIVND (reference sequence). The ends were cut back, 1 base at V and 0 bases at J, with 10 bases in the middle. CDR3 region: CASSIAAGDSYEQYF. DNA of the CDR3: TGTGCCAGTAGTATAGCAGCCGGGGACTCCTACGAGCAGTACTTC.

The V gene is TRBV2, the J gene TRBJ2-3, with 10 bases matching TRBD2. Germline V CDR1 and CDR2: SNHLY, FYNNEI. V lost 5 bases and J lost 1; bases outside the gene matches: 15. The CDR3 extends over 19 amino acids. Written as DNA, the CDR3 is TGTGCCAGCAGTTTGGGGACTAGCGTTTATTGGAGTGGCACAGATACGCAGTATTTT. The encoded protein is CASSLGTSVYWSGTDTQYF.

The chain links TRBV6-4 to TRBJ1-3, with 7 positions matching TRBD1. The CDR3 runs 14 residues. Germline CDR1 and CDR2: MRHNA and SNTAGT. After removal of 6 bases from V and 3 bases from J, the junction contained 5 bases not matched to a gene. For the CDR3, the DNA is TGTGCCAGCAGCGCGACAGGGAGTGGAAACACCATATATTTT. Its protein is CASSATGSGNTIYF.

The chain couples TRBV5-5 to TRBJ1-5; a weak D match, TRBD1 (5 bases). Trimming pared 0 bases from V and 4 bases from J, leaving 11 bases between. This CDR3 contains 15 residues. Germline V CDR1 and CDR2: SGHKS, YYEKEE (reference sequence). The CDR3 region is CASSLVRRDNQPQHF. The CDR3 region has the DNA TGTGCCAGCAGCTTGGTTCGCAGGGATAATCAGCCCCAGCATTTT.

The V gene is TRBV27, the J gene TRBJ2-4; 10 positions match TRBD2. V dropped 0 bases and J dropped 7; count of bases not matched to a gene: 9. Germline assignment: CDR1 MNHEY and CDR2 SMNVEV (reference sequence). The CDR3 has 17 residues. CDR3 DNA: TGTGCCAGCAGTTTATCGCTAGCGGGAGCCTATGGGAACATTCAGTACTTC. Its translation is CASSLSLAGAYGNIQYF.